This is a list of T cell receptor beta chains from one sample in a study of blood T cell repertoires in COVID-19. The protocol was immunoSEQ multiplex PCR, while the TCRdb copy is restricted to in-frame clones and leaves out a portion. The table has tens of thousands of clones, approximately 86% seen once. The material sequenced was peripheral blood. The receptors were gathered from a woman between 45 and 65 years old with active or convalescent COVID-19. Each CDR3 is given with its conserved first and last residue. Each record gives: CDR3 protein, CDR3 DNA, J gene, D gene, clone size, V gene. The D gene is left open where the match is weak. Size tells how often a clone was seen (once, few, many) or the class of an expanded clone, and some rows leave it out.

CDR3 protein: CASSTAGKGTYEQYF
CDR3 DNA: TGTGCCAGCAGCACAGCGGGGAAAGGAACCTACGAGCAGTACTTC
J gene: TRBJ2-7
D gene: TRBD2
clone size: -
V gene: TRBV5-5

CDR3 protein: CATSPGTNNSPLHF
CDR3 DNA: TGTGCCACCTCGCCAGGGACAAATAATTCACCCCTCCACTTT
J gene: TRBJ1-6
D gene: -
clone size: -
V gene: TRBV28

CDR3 protein: CASSPPGRGGETDTQYF
CDR3 DNA: TGTGCCAGCAGCCCACCTGGGAGAGGGGGGGAGACAGATACGCAGTATTTT
J gene: TRBJ2-3
D gene: -
clone size: -
V gene: TRBV5-5

CDR3 protein: CASSEIHTLSSRAFF
CDR3 DNA: TGTGCCAGCAGTGAAATCCATACCCTATCTTCGCGAGCTTTCTTT
J gene: TRBJ1-1
D gene: -
clone size: -
V gene: TRBV6-1

CDR3 protein: CATRGQDYEQYF
CDR3 DNA: TGTGCCACCAGGGGCCAGGACTACGAGCAGTACTTC
J gene: TRBJ2-7
D gene: -
clone size: -
V gene: TRBV24-1

CDR3 protein: CASSLDPGSYGYTF
CDR3 DNA: TGTGCCAGCAGCTTAGATCCCGGGAGCTATGGCTACACCTTC
J gene: TRBJ1-2
D gene: -
clone size: -
V gene: TRBV11-2

CDR3 protein: CASSRDSRNTIYF
CDR3 DNA: TGTGCCAGCAGCCGCGACAGTCGAAACACCATATATTTT
J gene: TRBJ1-3
D gene: -
clone size: once
V gene: TRBV14

CDR3 protein: CASSTTEVNNQPQHF
CDR3 DNA: TGTGCCAGTAGTACGACAGAAGTTAACAATCAGCCCCAGCATTTT
J gene: TRBJ1-5
D gene: -
clone size: many
V gene: TRBV19

CDR3 protein: CAWSAGGGQPQHF
CDR3 DNA: TGTGCCTGGAGTGCGGGAGGGGGACAGCCCCAGCATTTT
J gene: TRBJ1-5
D gene: -
clone size: -
V gene: TRBV30

CDR3 protein: CASSIGTGLMNTEAFF
CDR3 DNA: TGTGCCAGTAGTATAGGGACAGGCCTTATGAACACTGAAGCTTTCTTT
J gene: TRBJ1-1
D gene: TRBD1
clone size: -
V gene: TRBV19

CDR3 protein: CASSVGLQFNYGYTF
CDR3 DNA: TGTGCCAGCAGCGTCGGACTTCAGTTTAACTATGGCTACACCTTC
J gene: TRBJ1-2
D gene: -
clone size: -
V gene: TRBV9

CDR3 protein: CASSPEFTQYF
CDR3 DNA: TGTGCCAGCAGCCCGGAGTTTACGCAGTATTTT
J gene: TRBJ2-3
D gene: -
clone size: -
V gene: TRBV12-3/TRBV12-4

CDR3 protein: CASSNRDRVMNTEAFF
CDR3 DNA: TGTGCCAGCAGCAACCGGGACAGGGTGATGAACACTGAAGCTTTCTTT
J gene: TRBJ1-1
D gene: -
clone size: -
V gene: TRBV21-1

CDR3 protein: CASSSIGGSGGIDEQFF
CDR3 DNA: TGTGCCAGCAGCTCTATAGGGGGTTCAGGGGGCATCGATGAGCAGTTCTTC
J gene: TRBJ2-1
D gene: TRBD1
clone size: -
V gene: TRBV7-9

CDR3 protein: CASRGGGLYNEQFF
CDR3 DNA: TGTGCCAGCAGGGGGGGTGGTTTATACAATGAGCAGTTCTTC
J gene: TRBJ2-1
D gene: -
clone size: -
V gene: TRBV11-2

CDR3 protein: CASSPGTSGNTIYF
CDR3 DNA: TGTGCCAGCAGCCCCGGGACATCTGGAAACACCATATATTTT
J gene: TRBJ1-3
D gene: -
clone size: -
V gene: TRBV7-9

CDR3 protein: CASRTPGLAGNEQFF
CDR3 DNA: TGTGCCAGTAGAACTCCGGGACTAGCGGGTAATGAGCAGTTCTTC
J gene: TRBJ2-1
D gene: TRBD2
clone size: -
V gene: TRBV19

CDR3 protein: CASSTQYGYTF
CDR3 DNA: TGTGCCAGCAGTACACAGTATGGCTACACCTTC
J gene: TRBJ1-2
D gene: -
clone size: -
V gene: TRBV12-3/TRBV12-4

CDR3 protein: CASSQDLGGGNTIYF
CDR3 DNA: TGTGCCAGCAGCCAAGATCTAGGAGGTGGAAACACCATATATTTT
J gene: TRBJ1-3
D gene: -
clone size: -
V gene: TRBV3-1/TRBV3-2

CDR3 protein: CASMRDRASGEQYF
CDR3 DNA: TGTGCCAGCATGAGGGACAGGGCTTCGGGCGAGCAGTACTTC
J gene: TRBJ2-7
D gene: TRBD1
clone size: -
V gene: TRBV2

CDR3 protein: CASGETEAQYF
CDR3 DNA: TGTGCCAGCGGTGAAACCGAGGCCCAGTACTTC
J gene: TRBJ2-5
D gene: -
clone size: -
V gene: TRBV7-9

CDR3 protein: CASSLARGGGGAGDTQYF
CDR3 DNA: TGCGCCAGCAGCTTGGCCCGGGGCGGCGGGGGGGCTGGAGATACGCAGTATTTT
J gene: TRBJ2-3
D gene: TRBD2
clone size: -
V gene: TRBV5-1

CDR3 protein: CASSPGTGLSNQPQHF
CDR3 DNA: TGTGCCAGCAGTCCCGGCACAGGGCTTAGCAATCAGCCCCAGCATTTT
J gene: TRBJ1-5
D gene: -
clone size: -
V gene: TRBV9

CDR3 protein: CASGTGGMMNTEAFF
CDR3 DNA: TGTGCCAGCGGGACAGGGGGCATGATGAACACTGAAGCTTTCTTT
J gene: TRBJ1-1
D gene: TRBD1
clone size: -
V gene: TRBV6-5

CDR3 protein: CASSPPLPQGLRTEAFF
CDR3 DNA: TGTGCCAGCTCACCACCCCTTCCGCAGGGGCTTCGCACTGAAGCTTTCTTT
J gene: TRBJ1-1
D gene: -
clone size: once
V gene: TRBV18

CDR3 protein: CASSQEARDRRYYLSYEQYF
CDR3 DNA: TGCGCCAGCAGCCAAGAAGCCCGGGACAGGCGCTACTACCTCTCCTACGAGCAGTACTTC
J gene: TRBJ2-7
D gene: TRBD1
clone size: -
V gene: TRBV4-3

CDR3 protein: CSVEGGGGYTF
CDR3 DNA: TGCAGCGTTGAAGGAGGTGGTGGCTACACCTTC
J gene: TRBJ1-2
D gene: -
clone size: -
V gene: TRBV29-1

CDR3 protein: CASSVSSGNQPQHF
CDR3 DNA: TGTGCCAGCAGCGTATCGTCGGGCAATCAGCCCCAGCATTTT
J gene: TRBJ1-5
D gene: -
clone size: few
V gene: TRBV9

CDR3 protein: CASSGPSDRYYGYTF
CDR3 DNA: TGTGCCAGCAGCGGACCCTCGGACAGATACTATGGCTACACCTTC
J gene: TRBJ1-2
D gene: -
clone size: -
V gene: TRBV13

CDR3 protein: CASSIQGGPYDGYTF
CDR3 DNA: TGTGCCAGTAGTATACAGGGTGGACCGTATGATGGCTACACCTTC
J gene: TRBJ1-2
D gene: -
clone size: -
V gene: TRBV19

CDR3 protein: CASSEGTGRDVYGYTF
CDR3 DNA: TGTGCCAGCAGTGAAGGGACTGGGCGGGATGTTTATGGCTACACCTTC
J gene: TRBJ1-2
D gene: -
clone size: -
V gene: TRBV6-1

CDR3 protein: CASSQGPGAGANVLTF
CDR3 DNA: TGTGCCAGCAGCCAAGGCCCGGGGGCTGGGGCCAACGTCCTGACTTTC
J gene: TRBJ2-6
D gene: -
clone size: -
V gene: TRBV3-1/TRBV3-2

CDR3 protein: CASSLLTGASISNQPQHF
CDR3 DNA: TGTGCCAGCAGCTTGCTAACAGGGGCTTCGATTAGCAATCAGCCCCAGCATTTT
J gene: TRBJ1-5
D gene: TRBD1
clone size: -
V gene: TRBV5-5

CDR3 protein: CASSATGSGNTIYF
CDR3 DNA: TGTGCCAGCAGCGCCACAGGGAGCGGAAACACCATATATTTT
J gene: TRBJ1-3
D gene: -
clone size: -
V gene: TRBV9

CDR3 protein: CASSPRGGQAYNEQFF
CDR3 DNA: TGTGCCAGCAGCCCGAGGGGGGGGCAGGCATACAATGAGCAGTTCTTC
J gene: TRBJ2-1
D gene: -
clone size: few
V gene: TRBV9

CDR3 protein: CASSFYSYEQYF
CDR3 DNA: TGTGCCAGCAGTTTTTACAGCTACGAGCAGTACTTC
J gene: TRBJ2-7
D gene: -
clone size: -
V gene: TRBV12-3/TRBV12-4

CDR3 protein: CASSQEMRGDYEQYF
CDR3 DNA: TGTGCCAGCAGCCAAGAGATGCGGGGGGATTACGAGCAGTACTTC
J gene: TRBJ2-7
D gene: TRBD2
clone size: -
V gene: TRBV4-2

CDR3 protein: CASSLVGPTDYGYTF
CDR3 DNA: TGTGCCAGCAGCTTAGTGGGCCCCACCGACTATGGCTACACCTTC
J gene: TRBJ1-2
D gene: -
clone size: -
V gene: TRBV7-2

CDR3 protein: CASSLPMGTGLHNPSNNEQFF
CDR3 DNA: TGTGCCAGCAGCCTCCCCATGGGGACGGGACTCCATAACCCGAGCAACAATGAGCAGTTCTTC
J gene: TRBJ2-1
D gene: -
clone size: once
V gene: TRBV9

CDR3 protein: CASSIQGPYNEQFF
CDR3 DNA: TGTGCCAGTAGTATCCAGGGGCCCTACAATGAGCAGTTCTTC
J gene: TRBJ2-1
D gene: -
clone size: -
V gene: TRBV19

CDR3 protein: CASSLMGLAGEETQYF
CDR3 DNA: TGTGCCAGCAGCTTAATGGGTCTAGCGGGGGAAGAGACCCAGTACTTC
J gene: TRBJ2-5
D gene: TRBD2
clone size: -
V gene: TRBV7-2

CDR3 protein: CAISESPGSEKLFF
CDR3 DNA: TGTGCCATCAGTGAGTCTCCGGGGTCGGAAAAACTGTTTTTT
J gene: TRBJ1-4
D gene: -
clone size: -
V gene: TRBV10-3

CDR3 protein: CASSLRLAGGPNEQFF
CDR3 DNA: TGTGCCAGCAGCTTGAGACTAGCGGGGGGGCCCAATGAGCAGTTCTTC
J gene: TRBJ2-1
D gene: TRBD2
clone size: -
V gene: TRBV11-2

CDR3 protein: CATSDVSGGVHNEQFF
CDR3 DNA: TGTGCCACCAGTGATGTTAGCGGGGGGGTACACAATGAGCAGTTCTTC
J gene: TRBJ2-1
D gene: TRBD2
clone size: -
V gene: TRBV24-1

CDR3 protein: CASSSAVYGYTF
CDR3 DNA: TGTGCCAGCAGTAGTGCAGTCTATGGCTACACCTTC
J gene: TRBJ1-2
D gene: -
clone size: -
V gene: TRBV6-5

CDR3 protein: CASSPSSGGTEAFF
CDR3 DNA: TGTGCCAGCAGTCCCAGTTCGGGAGGCACTGAAGCTTTCTTT
J gene: TRBJ1-1
D gene: -
clone size: -
V gene: TRBV3-1/TRBV3-2

CDR3 protein: CASSYSQSPLHF
CDR3 DNA: TGTGCCAGCAGTTACTCACAGTCACCCCTCCACTTT
J gene: TRBJ1-6
D gene: -
clone size: -
V gene: TRBV6-5

CDR3 protein: CASRVASGHQETQYF
CDR3 DNA: TGTGCCAGTAGGGTGGCTAGCGGGCACCAAGAGACCCAGTACTTC
J gene: TRBJ2-5
D gene: TRBD2
clone size: -
V gene: TRBV19

CDR3 protein: CASYLFRSNQPQHF
CDR3 DNA: TGTGCCAGCTATTTGTTTCGTAGCAATCAGCCCCAGCATTTT
J gene: TRBJ1-5
D gene: -
clone size: -
V gene: TRBV11-2

CDR3 protein: CASSHPGGGGEGEQYF
CDR3 DNA: TGTGCCAGCAGCCATCCAGGGGGCGGGGGGGAGGGCGAGCAGTACTTC
J gene: TRBJ2-7
D gene: -
clone size: -
V gene: TRBV2

CDR3 protein: CASAGIAGNGEQFF
CDR3 DNA: TGTGCTAGTGCCGGGATAGCGGGGAATGGGGAGCAGTTCTTC
J gene: TRBJ2-1
D gene: TRBD2
clone size: -
V gene: TRBV12-5

CDR3 protein: CASSLSQDTGELFF
CDR3 DNA: TGTGCCAGCAGCTTATCGCAGGACACCGGGGAGCTGTTTTTT
J gene: TRBJ2-2
D gene: -
clone size: once
V gene: TRBV7-3

CDR3 protein: CASSEAEKLFF
CDR3 DNA: TGTGCCAGCAGTGAGGCTGAAAAACTGTTTTTT
J gene: TRBJ1-4
D gene: -
clone size: -
V gene: TRBV2

CDR3 protein: CASSLAPVSTDTQYF
CDR3 DNA: TGTGCCAGCAGCTTAGCTCCTGTGTCCACAGATACGCAGTATTTT
J gene: TRBJ2-3
D gene: -
clone size: once
V gene: TRBV7-2

CDR3 protein: CASSQEVGAVEQYF
CDR3 DNA: TGTGCCAGCAGCCAAGAGGTGGGGGCGGTGGAGCAGTACTTC
J gene: TRBJ2-7
D gene: -
clone size: -
V gene: TRBV3-1/TRBV3-2

CDR3 protein: CASSLDPNPTGEETQYF
CDR3 DNA: TGTGCCAGCAGCTTGGACCCCAACCCGACAGGGGAAGAGACCCAGTACTTC
J gene: TRBJ2-5
D gene: TRBD1
clone size: -
V gene: TRBV5-5

CDR3 protein: CASKAGRLWNTEAFF
CDR3 DNA: TGTGCCAGTAAGGCGGGGCGCCTTTGGAACACTGAAGCTTTCTTT
J gene: TRBJ1-1
D gene: -
clone size: -
V gene: TRBV19

CDR3 protein: CASSQDRSGAQNTGELFF
CDR3 DNA: TGTGCCAGCAGCCAAGATAGAAGCGGGGCACAGAACACCGGGGAGCTGTTTTTT
J gene: TRBJ2-2
D gene: TRBD2
clone size: -
V gene: TRBV4-2